This TCR beta chain derives from a study of cytomegalovirus exposure and HLA in healthy donors. The study's findings and limits: Later genetic work tied a missense DCLRE1C variant to beta-chain V and J trimming. In vitro confirmation showed three CMV-associated chains to be CMV antigen specific.

The primer mix had 60 Vbeta and 13 Jbeta primers. Method: immunoSEQ multiplex PCR; TCRdb's copy keeps in-frame clones and lacks some. The sample table sets out tens of thousands of clones. For this clone: The antigen is not known.

This CDR3 region has 16 residues. Germline V lookup: CDR1 SGHTA, CDR2 FQGNSA. V lost 3 bases and J lost 0; bases outside the gene matches: 4. This rearrangement joins TRBV7-2 to TRBJ1-5; 8 bases fit TRBD1. The sequence was collected from a woman younger than 45 in good health and CMV-seropositive. Sequenced sample: PBMCs. CDR3 region: CASSFWTGTSNQPQHF. CDR3 sequence (DNA): TGTGCCAGCAGCTTTTGGACAGGGACTAGCAATCAGCCCCAGCATTTT.